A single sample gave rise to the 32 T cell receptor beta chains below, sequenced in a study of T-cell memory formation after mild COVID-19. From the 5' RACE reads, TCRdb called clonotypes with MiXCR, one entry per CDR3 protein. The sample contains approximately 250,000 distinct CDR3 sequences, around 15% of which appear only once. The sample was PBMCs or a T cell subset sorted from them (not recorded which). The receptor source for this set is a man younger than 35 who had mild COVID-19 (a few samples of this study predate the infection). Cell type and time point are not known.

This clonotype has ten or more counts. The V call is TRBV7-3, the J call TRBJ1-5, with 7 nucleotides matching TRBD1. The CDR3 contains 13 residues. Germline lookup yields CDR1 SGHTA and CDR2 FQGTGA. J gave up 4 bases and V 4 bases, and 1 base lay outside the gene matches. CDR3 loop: CASSSDRNQPQHF. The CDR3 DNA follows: TGTGCCAGCAGCTCGGACAGGAATCAGCCCCAGCATTTT.

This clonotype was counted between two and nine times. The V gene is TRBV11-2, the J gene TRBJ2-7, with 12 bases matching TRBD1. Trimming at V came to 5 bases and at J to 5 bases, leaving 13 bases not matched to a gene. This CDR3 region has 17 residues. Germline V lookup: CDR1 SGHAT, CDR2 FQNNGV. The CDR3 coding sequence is TGTGCCAGCAGCCCCCGGCCGGGACAGGGGGCAAGAAACGAGCAGTACTTC. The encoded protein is CASSPRPGQGARNEQYF.

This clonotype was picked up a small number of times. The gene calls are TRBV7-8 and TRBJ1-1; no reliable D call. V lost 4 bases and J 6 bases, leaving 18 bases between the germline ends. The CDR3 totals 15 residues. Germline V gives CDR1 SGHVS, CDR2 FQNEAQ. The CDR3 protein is CASSYREARASEAFF. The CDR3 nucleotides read TGTGCCAGCAGCTACCGGGAAGCTCGAGCGTCTGAAGCTTTCTTT.

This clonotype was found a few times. The CDR3 reads CASSKGTGVKETQYF. The CDR3 bases are TGCGCCAGCAGCAAGGGGACAGGGGTCAAAGAGACCCAGTACTTC. This chain joins TRBV5-1 and TRBJ2-5, with 10 bases aligning to TRBD1. CDR1 and CDR2 from the germline V gene are SGHRS and YFSETQ. The ends lost 4 bases at V and 3 bases at J; junction bases unmatched: 6. The CDR3 length is 15 residues.

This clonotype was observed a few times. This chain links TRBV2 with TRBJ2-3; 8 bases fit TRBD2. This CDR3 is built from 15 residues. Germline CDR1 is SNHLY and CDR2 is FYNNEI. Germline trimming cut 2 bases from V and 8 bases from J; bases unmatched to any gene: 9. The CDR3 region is CASSELAGGPGTQYF. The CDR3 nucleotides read TGTGCCAGCAGTGAATTGGCGGGGGGCCCCGGTACGCAGTATTTT.

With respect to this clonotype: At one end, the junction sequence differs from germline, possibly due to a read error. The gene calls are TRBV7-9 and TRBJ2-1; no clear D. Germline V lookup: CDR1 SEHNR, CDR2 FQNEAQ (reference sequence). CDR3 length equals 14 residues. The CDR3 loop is CASSLMLEWNDQFF. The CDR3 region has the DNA TGTGCCAGCAGCTTAATGCTCGAGTGGAATGACCAGTTCTTC.

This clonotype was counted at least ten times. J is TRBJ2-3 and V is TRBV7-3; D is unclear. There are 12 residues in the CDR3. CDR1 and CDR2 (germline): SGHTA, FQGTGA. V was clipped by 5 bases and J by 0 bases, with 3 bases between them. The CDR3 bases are TGTGCCAGCAGCCAGAGCACAGATACGCAGTATTTT. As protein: CASSQSTDTQYF.

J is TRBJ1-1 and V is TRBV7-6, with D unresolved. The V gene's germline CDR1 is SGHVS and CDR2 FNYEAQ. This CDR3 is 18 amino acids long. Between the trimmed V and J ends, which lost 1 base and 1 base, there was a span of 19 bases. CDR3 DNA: TGTGCCAGCAGCTTAGGGTACCGGCCGTCGATATCGAACACTGAAGCTTTCTTT. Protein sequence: CASSLGYRPSISNTEAFF.

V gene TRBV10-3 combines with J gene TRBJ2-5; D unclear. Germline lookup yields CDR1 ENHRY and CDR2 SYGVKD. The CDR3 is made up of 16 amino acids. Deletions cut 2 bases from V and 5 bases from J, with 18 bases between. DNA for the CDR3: TGTGCCATCAGTGAGATTATAGGCAGCCGTGGGGAGACCCAGTACTTC. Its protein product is CAISEIIGSRGETQYF.

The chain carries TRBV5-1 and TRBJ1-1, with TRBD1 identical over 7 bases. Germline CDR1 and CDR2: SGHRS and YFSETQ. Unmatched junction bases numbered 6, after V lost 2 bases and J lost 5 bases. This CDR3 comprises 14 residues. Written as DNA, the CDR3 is TGCGCCAGCAGCTTAGGGGGCTTGGAGACTGAAGCTTTCTTT. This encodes CASSLGGLETEAFF.

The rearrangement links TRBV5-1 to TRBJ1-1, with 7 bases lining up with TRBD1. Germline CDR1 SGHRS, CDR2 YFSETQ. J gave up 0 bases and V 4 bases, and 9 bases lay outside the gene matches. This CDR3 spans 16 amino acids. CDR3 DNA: TGCGCCAGCAGCACTGGGACAGCTAACATGAACACTGAAGCTTTCTTT. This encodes CASSTGTANMNTEAFF. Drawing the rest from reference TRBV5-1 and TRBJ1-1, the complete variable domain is KAGVTQTPRYLIKTRGQQVTLSCSPISGHRSVSWYQQTPGQGLQFLFEYFSETQRNKGNFPGRFSGRQFSNSRSEMNVSTLELGDSALYLCASSTGTANMNTEAFFGQGTRLTVV.

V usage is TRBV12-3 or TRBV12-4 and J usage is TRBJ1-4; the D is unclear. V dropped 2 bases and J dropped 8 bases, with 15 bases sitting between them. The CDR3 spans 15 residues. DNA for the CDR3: TGTGCCAGCAGTTTACAAGTCCGGTCCAGCGAAAAACTGTTTTTT. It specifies CASSLQVRSSEKLFF.

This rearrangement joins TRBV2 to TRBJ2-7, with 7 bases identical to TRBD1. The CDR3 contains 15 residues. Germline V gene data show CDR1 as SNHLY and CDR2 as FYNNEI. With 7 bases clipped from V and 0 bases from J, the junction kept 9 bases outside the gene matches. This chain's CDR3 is CASTYRTGTSYEQYV. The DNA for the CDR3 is TGTGCCAGCACGTATCGGACAGGAACCTCCTACGAGCAGTACGTC.

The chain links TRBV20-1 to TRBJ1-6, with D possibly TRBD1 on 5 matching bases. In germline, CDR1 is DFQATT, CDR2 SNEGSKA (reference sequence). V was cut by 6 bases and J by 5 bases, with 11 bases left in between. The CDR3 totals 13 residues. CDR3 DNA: TGCAGTGCCACCTTACAGGATAATTCACCCCTCCACTTT. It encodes CSATLQDNSPLHF.

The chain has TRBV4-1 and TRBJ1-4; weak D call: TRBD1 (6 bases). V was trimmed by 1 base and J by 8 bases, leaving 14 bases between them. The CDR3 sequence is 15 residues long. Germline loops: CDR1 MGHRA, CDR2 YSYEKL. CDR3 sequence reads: CASSQVGTTKEKLFF. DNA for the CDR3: TGCGCCAGCAGCCAAGTCGGGACAACAAAAGAAAAACTGTTTTTT.

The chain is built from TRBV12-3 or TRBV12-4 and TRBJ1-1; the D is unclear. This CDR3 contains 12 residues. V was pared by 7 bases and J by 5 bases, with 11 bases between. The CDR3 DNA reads TGTGCCAGCACCATAGAAGGGACTGAAGCTTTCTTT. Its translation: CASTIEGTEAFF.

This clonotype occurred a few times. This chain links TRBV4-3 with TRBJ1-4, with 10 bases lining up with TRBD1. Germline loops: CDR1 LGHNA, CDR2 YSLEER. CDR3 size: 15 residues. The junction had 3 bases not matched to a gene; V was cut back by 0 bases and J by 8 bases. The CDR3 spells CASSQEPGQGEKLFF. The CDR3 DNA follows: TGCGCCAGCAGCCAAGAACCGGGACAGGGGGAAAAACTGTTTTTT.

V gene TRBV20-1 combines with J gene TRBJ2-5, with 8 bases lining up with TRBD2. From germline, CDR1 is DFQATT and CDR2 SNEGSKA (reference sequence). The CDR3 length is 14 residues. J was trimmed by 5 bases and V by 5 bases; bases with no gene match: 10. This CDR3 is CSAESGGGAETQYF. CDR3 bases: TGCAGTGCTGAATCCGGGGGGGGAGCTGAGACCCAGTACTTC.

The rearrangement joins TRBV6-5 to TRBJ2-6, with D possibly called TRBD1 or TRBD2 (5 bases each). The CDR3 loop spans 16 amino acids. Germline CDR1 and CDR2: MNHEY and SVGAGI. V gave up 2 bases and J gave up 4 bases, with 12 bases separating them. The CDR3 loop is CASSYAGTPGANVLTF. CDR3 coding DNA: TGTGCCAGCAGTTACGCCGGGACCCCCGGGGCCAACGTCCTGACTTTC.

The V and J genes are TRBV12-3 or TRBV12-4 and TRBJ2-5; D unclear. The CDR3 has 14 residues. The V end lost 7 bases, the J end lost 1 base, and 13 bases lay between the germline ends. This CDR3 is CASNPPASQETQYF. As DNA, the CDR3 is TGTGCCAGCAACCCCCCTGCCAGCCAAGAGACCCAGTACTTC.

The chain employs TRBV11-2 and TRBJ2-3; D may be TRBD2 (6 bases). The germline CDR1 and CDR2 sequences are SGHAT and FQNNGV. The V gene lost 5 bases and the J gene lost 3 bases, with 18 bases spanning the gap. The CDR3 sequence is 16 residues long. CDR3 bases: TGTGCCAGCAGCGTTCGGGGTGGGAGGACGACAGATACGCAGTATTTT. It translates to CASSVRGGRTTDTQYF. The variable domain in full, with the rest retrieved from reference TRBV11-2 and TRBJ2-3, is EAGVAQSPRYKIIEKRQSVAFWCNPISGHATLYWYQQILGQGPKLLIQFQNNGVVDDSQLPKDRFSAERLKGVDSTLKIQPAKLEDSAVYLCASSVRGGRTTDTQYFGPGTRLTVL.

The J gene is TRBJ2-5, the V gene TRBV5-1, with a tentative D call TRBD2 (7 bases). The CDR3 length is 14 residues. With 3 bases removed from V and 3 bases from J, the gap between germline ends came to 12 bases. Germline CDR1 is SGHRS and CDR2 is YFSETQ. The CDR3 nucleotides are TGCGCCAGCAGCTGGGGGGGCGGTAAAGAGACCCAGTACTTC. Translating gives CASSWGGGKETQYF.

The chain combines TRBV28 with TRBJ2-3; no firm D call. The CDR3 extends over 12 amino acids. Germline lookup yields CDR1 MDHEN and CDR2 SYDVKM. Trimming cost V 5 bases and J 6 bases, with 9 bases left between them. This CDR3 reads CASSPPADTQYF. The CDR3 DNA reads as TGTGCCAGCAGTCCCCCAGCGGATACGCAGTATTTT.

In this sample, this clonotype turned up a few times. CDR3 sequence: CASRHRESTEAFF. For the CDR3, the DNA is TGTGCCAGCAGACACAGGGAATCCACTGAAGCTTTCTTT. This chain uses TRBV25-1 with TRBJ1-1; tentatively, D is TRBD1 (6 bases). CDR3 size: 13 residues. Germline V lookup: CDR1 MGHDK, CDR2 SYGVNS. V dropped 6 bases and J dropped 4 bases, with 12 bases sitting between them.

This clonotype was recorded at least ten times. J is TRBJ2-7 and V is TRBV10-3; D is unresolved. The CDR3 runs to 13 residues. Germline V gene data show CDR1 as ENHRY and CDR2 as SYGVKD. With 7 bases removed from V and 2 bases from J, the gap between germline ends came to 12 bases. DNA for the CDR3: TGTGCCATCAAGGCCCCGGTGGCCTACGAGCAGTACTTC. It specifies CAIKAPVAYEQYF.

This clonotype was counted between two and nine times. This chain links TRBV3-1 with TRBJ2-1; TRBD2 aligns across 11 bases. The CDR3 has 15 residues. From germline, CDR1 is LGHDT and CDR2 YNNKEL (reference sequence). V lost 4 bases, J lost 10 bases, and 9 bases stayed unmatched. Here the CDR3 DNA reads TGTGCCAGCAGCCCTTTAGCGGGGGGGCGGACGGAGCAGTTCTTC. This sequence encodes CASSPLAGGRTEQFF.

Here the CDR3 reads CASSLGGATEAFF. Written as DNA, the CDR3 is TGTGCCAGCAGTTTAGGCGGGGCCACTGAAGCTTTCTTT. The chain uses TRBV12-3 or TRBV12-4 and TRBJ1-1; tentatively, D is TRBD1 (5 bases). V was pared by 1 base and J by 4 bases, with 7 bases between. The CDR3 runs 13 residues.

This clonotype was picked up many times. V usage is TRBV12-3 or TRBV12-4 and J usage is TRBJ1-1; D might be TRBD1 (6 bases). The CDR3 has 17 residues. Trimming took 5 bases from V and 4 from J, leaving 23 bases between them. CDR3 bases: TGTGCCAGCAGTCCTACAAGCAACAGGGACGGAGGCACTGAAGCTTTCTTT. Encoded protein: CASSPTSNRDGGTEAFF.

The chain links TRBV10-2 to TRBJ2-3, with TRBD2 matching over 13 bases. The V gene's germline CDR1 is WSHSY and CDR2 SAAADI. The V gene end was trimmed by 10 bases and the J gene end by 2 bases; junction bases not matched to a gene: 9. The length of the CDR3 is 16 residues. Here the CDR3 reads CAKPGLAGRITDTQYF. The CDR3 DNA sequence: TGCGCCAAACCGGGACTAGCGGGGCGTATCACAGATACGCAGTATTTT.

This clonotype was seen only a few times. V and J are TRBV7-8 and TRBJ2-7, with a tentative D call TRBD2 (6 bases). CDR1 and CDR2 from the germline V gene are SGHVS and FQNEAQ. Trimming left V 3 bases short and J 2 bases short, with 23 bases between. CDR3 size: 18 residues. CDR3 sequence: CASSFRQGGGTLPYEQYF. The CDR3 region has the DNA TGTGCCAGCAGCTTTCGGCAAGGCGGAGGGACCCTCCCCTACGAGCAGTACTTC.

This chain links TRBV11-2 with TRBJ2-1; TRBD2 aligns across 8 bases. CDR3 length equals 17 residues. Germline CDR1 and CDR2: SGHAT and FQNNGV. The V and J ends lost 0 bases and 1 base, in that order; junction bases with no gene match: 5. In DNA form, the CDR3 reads TGTGCCAGCAGCTTAGATCCCAGCGGGGGATCCTACAATGAGCAGTTCTTC. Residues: CASSLDPSGGSYNEQFF.

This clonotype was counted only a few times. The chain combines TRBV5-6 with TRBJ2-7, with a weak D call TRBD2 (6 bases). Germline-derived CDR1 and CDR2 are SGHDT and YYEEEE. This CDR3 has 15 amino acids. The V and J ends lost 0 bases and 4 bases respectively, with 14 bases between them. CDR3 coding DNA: TGTGCCAGCAGCTTGGGGAGGGGACCTAGGTACGAGCAGTACTTC. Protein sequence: CASSLGRGPRYEQYF.